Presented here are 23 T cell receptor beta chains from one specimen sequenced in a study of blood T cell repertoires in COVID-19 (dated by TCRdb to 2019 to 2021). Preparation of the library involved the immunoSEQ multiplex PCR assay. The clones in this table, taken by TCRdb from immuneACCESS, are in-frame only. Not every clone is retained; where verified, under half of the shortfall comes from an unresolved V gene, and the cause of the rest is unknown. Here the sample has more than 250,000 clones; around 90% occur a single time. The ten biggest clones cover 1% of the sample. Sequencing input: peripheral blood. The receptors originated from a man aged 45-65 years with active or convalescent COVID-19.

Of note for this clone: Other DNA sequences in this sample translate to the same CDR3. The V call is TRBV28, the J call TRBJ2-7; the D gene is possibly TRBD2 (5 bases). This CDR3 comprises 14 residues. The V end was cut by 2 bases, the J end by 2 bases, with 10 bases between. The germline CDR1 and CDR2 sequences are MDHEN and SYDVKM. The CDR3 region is CASSLNGETYEQYF. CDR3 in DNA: TGTGCCAGCAGTTTAAATGGGGAGACCTACGAGCAGTACTTC.

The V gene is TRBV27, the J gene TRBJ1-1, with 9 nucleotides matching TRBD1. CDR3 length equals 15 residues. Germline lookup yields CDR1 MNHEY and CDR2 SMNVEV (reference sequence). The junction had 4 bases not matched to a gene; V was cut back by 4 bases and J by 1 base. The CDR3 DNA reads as TGTGCCAGCAGTTCAATGGGACAGGGGAACACTGAAGCTTTCTTT. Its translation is CASSSMGQGNTEAFF.

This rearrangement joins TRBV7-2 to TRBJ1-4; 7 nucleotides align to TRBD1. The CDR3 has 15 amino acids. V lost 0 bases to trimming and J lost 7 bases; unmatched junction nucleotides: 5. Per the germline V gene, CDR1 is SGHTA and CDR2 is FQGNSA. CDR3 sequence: CASSLASAGGEKLFF. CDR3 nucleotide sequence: TGTGCCAGCAGCTTAGCATCGGCAGGGGGTGAAAAACTGTTTTTT.

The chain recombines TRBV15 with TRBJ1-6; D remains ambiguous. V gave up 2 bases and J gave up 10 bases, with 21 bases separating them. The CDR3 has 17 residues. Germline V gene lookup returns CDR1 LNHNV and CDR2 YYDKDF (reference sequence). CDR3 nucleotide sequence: TGTGCCACCAGCAGAACAAGTGGGAGGACGCTGGTCTCACCCCTCCACTTT. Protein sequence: CATSRTSGRTLVSPLHF.

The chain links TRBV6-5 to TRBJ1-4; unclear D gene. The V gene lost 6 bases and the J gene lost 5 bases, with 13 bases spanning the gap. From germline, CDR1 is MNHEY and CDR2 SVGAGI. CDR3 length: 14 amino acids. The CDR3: CASREDLGNEKLFF. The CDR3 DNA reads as TGTGCCAGCAGAGAGGACTTGGGGAATGAAAAACTGTTTTTT.

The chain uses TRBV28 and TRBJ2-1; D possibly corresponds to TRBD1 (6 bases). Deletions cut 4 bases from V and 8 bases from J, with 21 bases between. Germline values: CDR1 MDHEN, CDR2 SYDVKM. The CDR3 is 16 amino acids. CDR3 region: CASSSLWDIQAHEQFF. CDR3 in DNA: TGTGCCAGCAGTTCTTTGTGGGACATACAGGCTCATGAGCAGTTCTTC.

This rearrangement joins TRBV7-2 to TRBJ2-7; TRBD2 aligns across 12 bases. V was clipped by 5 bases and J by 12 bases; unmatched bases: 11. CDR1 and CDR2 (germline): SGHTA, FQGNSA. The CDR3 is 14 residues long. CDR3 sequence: CASSPSALAGGLYF. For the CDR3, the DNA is TGTGCCAGCAGCCCCTCTGCGCTAGCGGGAGGGCTGTACTTC.

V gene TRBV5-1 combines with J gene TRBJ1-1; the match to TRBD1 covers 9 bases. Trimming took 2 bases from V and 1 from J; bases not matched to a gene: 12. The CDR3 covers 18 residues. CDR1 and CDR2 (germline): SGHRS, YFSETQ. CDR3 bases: TGCGCCAGCAGCTTTACAGGGGGCGCGGGTACCGGGAACACTGAAGCTTTCTTT. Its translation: CASSFTGGAGTGNTEAFF. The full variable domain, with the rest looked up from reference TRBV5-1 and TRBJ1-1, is KAGVTQTPRYLIKTRGQQVTLSCSPISGHRSVSWYQQTPGQGLQFLFEYFSETQRNKGNFPGRFSGRQFSNSRSEMNVSTLELGDSALYLCASSFTGGAGTGNTEAFFGQGTRLTVV.

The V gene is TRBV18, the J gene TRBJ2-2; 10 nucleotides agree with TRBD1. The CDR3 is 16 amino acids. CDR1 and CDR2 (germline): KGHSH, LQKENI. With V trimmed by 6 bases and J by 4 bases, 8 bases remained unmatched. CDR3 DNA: TGTGCCAGCTCCGCCGGGACAGGGGAGGCCACCGGGGAGCTGTTTTTT. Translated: CASSAGTGEATGELFF.

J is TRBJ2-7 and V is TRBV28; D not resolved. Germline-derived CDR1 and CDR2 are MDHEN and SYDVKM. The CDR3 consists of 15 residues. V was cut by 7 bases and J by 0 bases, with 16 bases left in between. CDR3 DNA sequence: TGTGCCAGCAAATACCTGCAGGCGAGCTCCTACGAGCAGTACTTC. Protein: CASKYLQASSYEQYF.

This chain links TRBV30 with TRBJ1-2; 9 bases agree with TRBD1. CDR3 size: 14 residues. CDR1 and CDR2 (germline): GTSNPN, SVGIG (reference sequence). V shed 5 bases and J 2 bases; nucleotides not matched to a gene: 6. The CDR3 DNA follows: TGTGCCTGGGAATACAGGGGGCGCAACTATGGCTACACCTTC. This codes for CAWEYRGRNYGYTF. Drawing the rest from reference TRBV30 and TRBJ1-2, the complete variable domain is SQTIHQWPATLVQPVGSPLSLECTVEGTSNPNLYWYRQAAGRGLQLLFYSVGIGQISSEVPQNLSASRPQDRQFILSSKKLLLSDSGFYLCAWEYRGRNYGYTFGSGTRLTVV.

CDR3 in DNA: TGTGCCAGCAGTTTAGCGGGACAGGGGACTTACTACCGTAACTATGGCTACACCTTC. It encodes CASSLAGQGTYYRNYGYTF. The chain recombines TRBV28 with TRBJ1-2, with 10 bases that match TRBD1. The CDR3 covers 19 residues. Looked up from germline, CDR1 is MDHEN and CDR2 is SYDVKM. Trimming took 2 bases from V and 1 from J; bases not matched to a gene: 13.

The DNA of the CDR3 is TGTGCCAGCAGTTCCGGGACAGGGACCTACGAGCAGTACTTC. It is translated as CASSSGTGTYEQYF. V is TRBV6-6 and J is TRBJ2-7, with TRBD1 matching 9 bases. The J segment lost 2 bases and the V segment lost 4 bases, leaving 3 bases of the junction unmatched. Germline V gene lookup returns CDR1 MNHNY and CDR2 SVGAGI (reference sequence). This CDR3 contains 14 residues.

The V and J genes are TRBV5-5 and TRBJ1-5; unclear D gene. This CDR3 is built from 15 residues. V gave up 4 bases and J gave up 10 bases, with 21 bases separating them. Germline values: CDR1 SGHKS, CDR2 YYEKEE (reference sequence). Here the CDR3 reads CASSAHREDYFPQHF. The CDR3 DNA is TGTGCCAGCAGCGCTCACCGAGAGGACTACTTTCCCCAGCATTTT.

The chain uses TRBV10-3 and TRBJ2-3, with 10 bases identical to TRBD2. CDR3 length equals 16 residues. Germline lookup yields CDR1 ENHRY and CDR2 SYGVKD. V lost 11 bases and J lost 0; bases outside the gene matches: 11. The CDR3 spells CAHGVSGRTSTDTQYF. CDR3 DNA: TGTGCCCACGGGGTTAGCGGGAGGACTAGCACAGATACGCAGTATTTT.

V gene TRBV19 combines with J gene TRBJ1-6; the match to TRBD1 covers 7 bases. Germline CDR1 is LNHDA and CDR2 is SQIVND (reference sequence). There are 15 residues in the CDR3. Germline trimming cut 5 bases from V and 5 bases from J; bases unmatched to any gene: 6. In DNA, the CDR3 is TGTGCCAGTAGTTCCCTCGACAGGGATAATTCACCCCTCCACTTT. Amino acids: CASSSLDRDNSPLHF. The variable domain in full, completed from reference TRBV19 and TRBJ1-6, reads DGGITQSPKYLFRKEGQNVTLSCEQNLNHDAMYWYRQDPGQGLRLIYYSQIVNDFQKGDIAEGYSVSREKKESFPLTVTSAQKNPTAFYLCASSSLDRDNSPLHFGNGTRLTVT.

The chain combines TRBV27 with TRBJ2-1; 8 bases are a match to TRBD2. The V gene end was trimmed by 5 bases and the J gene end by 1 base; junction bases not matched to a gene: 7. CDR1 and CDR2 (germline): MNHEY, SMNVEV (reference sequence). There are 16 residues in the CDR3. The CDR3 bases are TGTGCCAGCAGTAGAAGACCGGGGGGGTCCTACAATGAGCAGTTCTTC. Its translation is CASSRRPGGSYNEQFF.

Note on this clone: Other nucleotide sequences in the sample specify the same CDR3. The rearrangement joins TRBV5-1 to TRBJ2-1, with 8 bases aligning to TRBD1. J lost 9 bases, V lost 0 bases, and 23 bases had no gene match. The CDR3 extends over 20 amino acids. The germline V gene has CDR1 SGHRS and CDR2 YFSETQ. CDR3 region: CASSLARDRSPDFVPSEQFF. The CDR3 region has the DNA TGCGCCAGCAGCTTGGCCCGGGACAGGTCACCTGATTTTGTCCCAAGTGAGCAGTTCTTC.

CDR3 region: CASRTQDYEQYF. CDR3 bases: TGTGCCAGCAGGACACAAGACTACGAGCAGTACTTC. This sequence joins TRBV27 and TRBJ2-7, with no clear D. The ends were cut back, 6 bases at V and 3 bases at J, with 9 bases in the middle. Per germline, CDR1 MNHEY and CDR2 SMNVEV (reference sequence). The CDR3 totals 12 residues.

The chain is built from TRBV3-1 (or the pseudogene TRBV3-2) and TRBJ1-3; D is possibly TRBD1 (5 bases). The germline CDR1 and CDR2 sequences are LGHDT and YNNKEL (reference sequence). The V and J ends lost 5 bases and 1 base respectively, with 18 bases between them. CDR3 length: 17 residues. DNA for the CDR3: TGTGCCAGCAGCTCTCGGCCTGGGACTTTGTCTGGAAACACCATATATTTT. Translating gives CASSSRPGTLSGNTIYF.

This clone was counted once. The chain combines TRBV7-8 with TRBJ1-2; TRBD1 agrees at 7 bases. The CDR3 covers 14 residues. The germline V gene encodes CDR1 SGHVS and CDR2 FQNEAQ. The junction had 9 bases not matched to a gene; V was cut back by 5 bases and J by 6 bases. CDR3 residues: CASSPNRDRNGYTF. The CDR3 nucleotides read TGTGCCAGCAGCCCTAACCGGGACAGAAATGGCTACACCTTC.

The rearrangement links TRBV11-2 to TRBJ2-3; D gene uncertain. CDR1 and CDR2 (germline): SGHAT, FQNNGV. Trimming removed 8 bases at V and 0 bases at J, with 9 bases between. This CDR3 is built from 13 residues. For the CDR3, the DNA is TGTGCCAGCTCACTTCCTAGCACAGATACGCAGTATTTT. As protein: CASSLPSTDTQYF.

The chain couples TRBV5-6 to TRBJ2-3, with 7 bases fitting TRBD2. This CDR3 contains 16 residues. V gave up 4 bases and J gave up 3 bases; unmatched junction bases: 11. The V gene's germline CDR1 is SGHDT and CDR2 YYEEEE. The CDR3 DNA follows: TGTGCCAGCAGCGTGGCAGGGAGGGTTAGAACAGATACGCAGTATTTT. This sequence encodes CASSVAGRVRTDTQYF.